This T cell receptor beta chain came from a study of graft-versus-host responses after intestinal transplantation. Study-wide findings and caveats: GvH clones were identified in recipient marrow, with some first appearing in ileum or blood.

The table lists this clone with a few counts. The antigen remains unidentified. The CDR3 is made up of 14 amino acids. The J segment lost 11 bases and the V segment lost 5 bases, leaving 14 bases of the junction unmatched. Germline-derived CDR1 and CDR2 are LNHDA and SQIVND (reference sequence). TCRdb keeps only in-frame clones here, not all; method: immunoSEQ multiplex PCR. The sample lists 100,000 to 120,000 clones, 85% to 95% seen once, with less than 0.55% in the top ten. The sequenced sample was unstimulated CD8+ T cells sorted from spleen or lymph node cells, obtained before intestinal transplant. This clonotype was sampled from a human donor who received an intestinal transplant. The chain links TRBV19 to TRBJ2-5, with 7 bases matching TRBD1. CDR3 loop: CASSPGTAAEEQYF. The CDR3 DNA is TGTGCCAGTAGTCCCGGGACAGCAGCGGAGGAGCAGTACTTC.